This TCR beta chain was found in a study of patients and donors after allogeneic stem cell transplantation. The V gene end was trimmed by 5 bases and the J gene end by 4 bases; junction bases not matched to a gene: 8. The CDR3 is 15 residues long. The germline CDR1 and CDR2 sequences are SSHAT and FNYEAQ (reference sequence). One entry per CDR3 protein, called by TCRdb with MiXCR from the RT-PCR reads. The table records about 74,000 distinct CDR3 sequences, around 27% of them present only once. Sequencing was performed on blood, either unsorted or a sorted T cell fraction (not recorded which). This receptor was obtained from a human donor who was either an allogeneic HSCT recipient or a stem cell or donor lymphocyte infusion donor (not recorded which). It is not recorded whose cells these are; they may come from a transplant donor. The V gene is TRBV7-7, the J gene TRBJ2-5, with 9 bases matching TRBD2. CDR3 nucleotide sequence: TGTGCCAGCAGCCCTAGTAGCGGGGGTCTAGAGACCCAGTACTTC. It specifies CASSPSSGGLETQYF.